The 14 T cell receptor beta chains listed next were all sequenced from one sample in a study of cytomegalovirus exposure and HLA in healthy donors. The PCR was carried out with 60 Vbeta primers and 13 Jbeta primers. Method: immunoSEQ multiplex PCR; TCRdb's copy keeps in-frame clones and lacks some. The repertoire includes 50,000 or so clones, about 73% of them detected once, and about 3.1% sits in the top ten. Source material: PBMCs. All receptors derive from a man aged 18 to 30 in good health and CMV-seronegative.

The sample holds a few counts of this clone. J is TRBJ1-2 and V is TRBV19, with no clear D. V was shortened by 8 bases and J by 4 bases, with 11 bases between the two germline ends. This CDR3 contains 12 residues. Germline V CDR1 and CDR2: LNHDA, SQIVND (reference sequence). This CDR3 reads CASQWQSYGYTF. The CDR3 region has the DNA TGTGCCAGTCAGTGGCAGTCCTATGGCTACACCTTC.

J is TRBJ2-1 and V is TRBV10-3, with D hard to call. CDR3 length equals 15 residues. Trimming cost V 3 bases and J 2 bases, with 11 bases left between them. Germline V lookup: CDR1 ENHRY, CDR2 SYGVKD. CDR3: CAISDSLAAYNEQFF. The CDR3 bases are TGTGCCATCAGTGACTCACTCGCCGCCTACAATGAGCAGTTCTTC.

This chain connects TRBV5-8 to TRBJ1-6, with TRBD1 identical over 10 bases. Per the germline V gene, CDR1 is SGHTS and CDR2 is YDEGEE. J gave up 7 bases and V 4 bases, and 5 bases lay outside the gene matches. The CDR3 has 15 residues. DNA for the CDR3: TGTGCCAGCAGCCAGGGGACAGGGGTCAATTCACCCCTCCACTTT. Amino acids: CASSQGTGVNSPLHF.

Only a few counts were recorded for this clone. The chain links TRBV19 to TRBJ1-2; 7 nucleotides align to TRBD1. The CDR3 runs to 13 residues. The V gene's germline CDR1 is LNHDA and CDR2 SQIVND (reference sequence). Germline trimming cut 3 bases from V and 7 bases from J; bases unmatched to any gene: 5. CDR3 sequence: CASSIDRVGGYTF. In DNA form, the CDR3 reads TGTGCCAGTAGTATCGACAGGGTTGGTGGCTACACCTTC. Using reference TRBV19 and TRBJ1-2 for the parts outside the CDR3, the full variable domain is DGGITQSPKYLFRKEGQNVTLSCEQNLNHDAMYWYRQDPGQGLRLIYYSQIVNDFQKGDIAEGYSVSREKKESFPLTVTSAQKNPTAFYLCASSIDRVGGYTFGSGTRLTVV.

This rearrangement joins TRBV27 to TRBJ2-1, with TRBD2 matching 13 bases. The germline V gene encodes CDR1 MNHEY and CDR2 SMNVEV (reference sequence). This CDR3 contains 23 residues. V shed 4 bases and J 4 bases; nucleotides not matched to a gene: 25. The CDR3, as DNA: TGTGCCAGCAGTTCTATAGTTACACAGGGGGCCTCGACTAGCGGGAGGCCTTACAATGAGCAGTTCTTC. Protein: CASSSIVTQGASTSGRPYNEQFF.

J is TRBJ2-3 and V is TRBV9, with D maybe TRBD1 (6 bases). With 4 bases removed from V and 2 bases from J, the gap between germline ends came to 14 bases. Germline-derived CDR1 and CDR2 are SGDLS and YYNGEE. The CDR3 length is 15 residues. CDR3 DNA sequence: TGTGCCAGCAGCTCCGGGACAAGGGTCACAGATACGCAGTATTTT. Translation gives CASSSGTRVTDTQYF.

DNA of the CDR3: TGTGCCAGCAGCCCGACAACGAATCAGCCCCAGCATTTT. Encoded protein: CASSPTTNQPQHF. V usage is TRBV7-2 and J usage is TRBJ1-5; D remains unclear. Trimming cost V 5 bases and J 4 bases, with 9 bases left between them. Germline V gene lookup returns CDR1 SGHTA and CDR2 FQGNSA. The length of the CDR3 is 13 residues.

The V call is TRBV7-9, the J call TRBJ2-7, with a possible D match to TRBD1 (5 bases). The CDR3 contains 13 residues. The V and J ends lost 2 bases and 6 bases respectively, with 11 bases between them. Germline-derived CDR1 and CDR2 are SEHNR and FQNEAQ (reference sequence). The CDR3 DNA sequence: TGTGCCAGCAGCTTATTTTCAGGGCTCGAGCAGTACTTC. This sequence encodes CASSLFSGLEQYF.

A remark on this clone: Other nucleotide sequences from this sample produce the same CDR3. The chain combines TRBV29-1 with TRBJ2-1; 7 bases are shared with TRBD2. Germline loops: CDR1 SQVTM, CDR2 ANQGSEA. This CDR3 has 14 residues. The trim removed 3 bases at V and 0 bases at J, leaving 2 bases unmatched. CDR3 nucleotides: TGCAGCGTTGAGGGCGGGAGCTCCTACAATGAGCAGTTCTTC. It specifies CSVEGGSSYNEQFF.

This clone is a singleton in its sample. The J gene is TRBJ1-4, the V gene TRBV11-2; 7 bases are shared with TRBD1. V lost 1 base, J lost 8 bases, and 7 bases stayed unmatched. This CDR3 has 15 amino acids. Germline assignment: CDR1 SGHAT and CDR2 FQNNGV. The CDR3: CASSLGGGGGEKLFF. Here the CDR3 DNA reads TGTGCCAGCAGCTTAGGAGGAGGGGGCGGCGAAAAACTGTTTTTT.

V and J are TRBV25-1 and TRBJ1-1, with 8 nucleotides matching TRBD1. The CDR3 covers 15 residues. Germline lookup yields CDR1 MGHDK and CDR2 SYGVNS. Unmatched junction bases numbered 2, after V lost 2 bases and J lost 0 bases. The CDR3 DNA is TGTGCCAGCAGTGAAGGGGACAGGATGAACACTGAAGCTTTCTTT. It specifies CASSEGDRMNTEAFF.

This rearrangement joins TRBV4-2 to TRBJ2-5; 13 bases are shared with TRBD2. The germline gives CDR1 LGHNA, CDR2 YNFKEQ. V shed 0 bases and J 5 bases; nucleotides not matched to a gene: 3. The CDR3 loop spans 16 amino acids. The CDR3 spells CASSQDGLAGDETQYF. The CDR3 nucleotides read TGTGCCAGCAGCCAAGACGGACTAGCGGGAGACGAGACCCAGTACTTC.

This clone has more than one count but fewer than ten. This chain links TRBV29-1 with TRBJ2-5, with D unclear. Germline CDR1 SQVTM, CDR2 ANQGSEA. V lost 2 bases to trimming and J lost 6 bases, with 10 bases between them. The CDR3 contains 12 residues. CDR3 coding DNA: TGCAGCGTTGAACCACTCGTGCAGACCCAGTACTTC. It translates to CSVEPLVQTQYF.

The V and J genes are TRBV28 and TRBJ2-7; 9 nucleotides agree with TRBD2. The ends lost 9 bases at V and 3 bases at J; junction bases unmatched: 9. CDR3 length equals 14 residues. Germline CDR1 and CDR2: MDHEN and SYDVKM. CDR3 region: CASIGLAGYYEQYF. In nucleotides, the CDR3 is TGTGCCAGTATTGGGCTAGCGGGATACTACGAGCAGTACTTC.